The present T cell receptor beta chain was sequenced within a study of regulatory T cells in long-lasting Graves disease (dated by TCRdb to the early 2020s). With respect to the entire study: Newly diagnosed Graves' disease patients had taken antithyroid drugs for less than 3 months. The study was registered as a clinical trial and conducted in China. A total of about 35 samples underwent TCR sequencing, from around 13 patients with persistent Graves' disease and 20 or so patients with newly diagnosed Graves' disease. Peripheral blood TCR sequencing and RNA sequencing compared persistent Graves' disease patients with newly diagnosed Graves' disease patients. On the study overall, not on this receptor specifically: Compared with newly diagnosed patients, persistent Graves' disease patients had lower TCR Shannon entropy and fewer highly expanded clones, which suggests clonal expansion. Peripheral blood alone was examined, since thyroid tissue, which constituted the primary lesion, could not be accessed. Sequencing and analysis were limited to the TCR beta chain. The authors noted that the small sample size was a limitation that may lower accuracy. Patients with persistent disease shared more public clonotypes (about 2,500) than newly diagnosed patients did (approximately 990).

The time point tag for this specimen amounts to: newly diagnosed GD, antithyroid drugs for less than 3 months. For both TCR sequencing and RNA sequencing, RNA was extracted from PBMCs in TRIzol. Graves' disease was diagnosed according to American Thyroid Association guidelines. Recruitment of patients was carried out at an endocrinology department in Xi'an, China. From each patient, about 9.7 milliliters of peripheral blood was collected into an EDTA anticoagulant tube. PBMCs were isolated by Ficoll Paque Plus density gradient separation without further T cell sorting. An Agilent 2100 Bioanalyzer and agarose gel were used to assess RNA quality, and a NanoDrop 2000 was used to measure RNA concentration. This clonotype was counted many times. Its antigen remains unidentified. No much larger clone exists at a distance of one base, and base qualities are not known. Libraries were built with multiplex PCR. The instrument was an Illumina HiSeq 4000. CDR3 regions were amplified by Arm-PCR with iRepertoire HTBI primers to construct TCR beta libraries. Before sequencing, the PCR products underwent gel purification. Per the authors' processing: Gene usage analysis of CDR3 amino acid clonotypes used the approximately 56 TRBV and some 13 TRBJ segments found across samples. COPE and FqMerger were used to merge the filtered high-quality paired reads into contigs. BLAST was used to align contigs to IMGT TRBV, TRBD and TRBJ reference genes, and CDR3 was defined according to IMGT. Any clonotype with a frequency above 0.1% was counted as a highly expanded clone. Shannon entropy served as the measure of repertoire diversity, while the Gini coefficient captured V-J evenness. A clonotype was considered public if more than one individual shared it. The public reads were run again by TCRdb, first through fastp at Q25 and then through MiXCR, and only productive beta chains were kept. Rows are unified per CDR3 protein, each entry keeping the most common DNA and genes. Clone size and V and J calls follow TCRdb, not the original study. This sample holds roughly 350,000 distinct CDR3 sequences; 16% were observed only once. In total, the top ten clones hold roughly 27% of the sample.

These data also featured in a second study, about T cells in Graves' hyperthyroidism and ophthalmopathy. As that second study puts it: Stable Graves' hyperthyroidism was defined as no progression to ophthalmopathy during 18 months of follow-up. Hyperthyroidism patients were newly diagnosed, had a disease duration of under 2 months, and were aged 18 to 65 years. Exclusion was applied to patients with uncontrolled infections, other autoimmune diseases, pregnancy or lactation. Diagnoses relied on clinical symptoms, serum thyroxine and TRAb, thyroid ultrasound and orbital computed tomography. A first-round RT-PCR of the TCR CDR3 used the HTBI primer set with the Qiagen OneStep RT-PCR kit. Most expanded thyroid clonotypes (frequency above 0.001) were also detected in blood, suggesting blood repertoires may reflect thyroid immune responses. Ophthalmopathy was separated from stable hyperthyroidism by a 13 V-J signature model, with approximately 86% sensitivity and just over 81% specificity obtained in cross-validation and 80%/75% obtained in testing. During validation, the model predicted progression to ophthalmopathy a median of roughly six months ahead of onset, with around 70% sensitivity and about 75% specificity. A discovery cohort of about 100 patients, approximately 44 with Graves' ophthalmopathy and approximately 57 with stable Graves' hyperthyroidism, was used to find distinguishing TCR V-J signatures. Whether ophthalmopathy could be predicted prospectively was tested in an independent validation cohort made up of 18 hyperthyroidism patients plus 17 patients who later progressed to ophthalmopathy. The approximately 90 discovery patients were divided at random into training and test sets in a 7:3 ratio. In more than 5 Graves' hyperthyroidism patients, the study also compared T-cell repertoires from thyroid tissue with T-cell repertoires from blood. After blood sampling, hyperthyroidism patients were treated with methimazole at a starting dose of 30 mg daily, and ophthalmopathy patients were treated with high-dose intravenous methylprednisolone. The libraries were constructed in a second round of multiplex PCR and then size-selected and purified. Paired-end sequencing of the libraries was performed with 100 bp reads on an Illumina HiSeq2000. Raw data were processed with SOAPnuke, discarding reads with adapters, uncalled bases, mean Phred below 15, or no exact constant-primer or identifier match. High-quality paired reads were merged using COPE v1.2.5, and each unique nucleotide sequence was defined as a clonotype. MiTCR v1.1 was used to align clonotypes to the IMGT TRBV, TRBD and TRBJ reference segments. Analysis was restricted to V-J combinations with a frequency above 0.0001, which covered roughly 99% of repertoires. The TCS score was defined as the ratio of F50 (clonal expansion) to E x V (chaos), calculated using BLOSUM62-based TCRdist between CDR3 peptides within each V-J. Welch's t-statistics and random forest reduced around 510 V-J features to roughly 13, which were used in a naive Bayes classifier (R e1071). Sample size was not statistically predetermined, and blinding of investigators to group allocation was not performed. TCR Vbeta CDR3 sequencing of 120 to 150 peripheral blood samples (under 45 ophthalmopathy, approximately 80 hyperthyroidism and about 17 progressor patients) is reported in the paper.

This sequence originates from a middle-aged man with Graves disease. Donor details come from another sample of the same person, matched by shared clones. The material sequenced was peripheral blood mononuclear cells (PBMCs), taken at new diagnosis, from a patient treated with antithyroid drugs.

The CDR3 region: CASSLISANFPYEQYF. The DNA is TGTGCCAGCAGTTTAATCTCCGCAAATTTTCCCTACGAGCAGTACTTC. Recombination connected TRBV27 to TRBJ2-7, with the identity of the D gene unclear. The CDR3 spans 16 residues, from the cysteine through the phenylalanine. The kept DNA is CDR3 alone, 48 bases in frame from the first base. The germline V gene (reference sequence) supplies CDR1 MNHEY and CDR2 SMNVEV. Trimming takes 2 bases from V and 2 bases from J, and the germline ends sit 16 bases apart.